This TCR beta chain was sequenced for a study of CD8+CD57+ T cells in acquired aplastic anemia. Genomic DNA acted as the template from which TCR beta VDJ combination and CDR3 sequence profiling were carried out. TCRdb recomputed calls from the reads with MiXCR, one row per CDR3 protein. The table includes around 250,000 distinct CDR3 sequences, 82% detected once. It was patients with CD8+CD57+ cell expansion by flow cytometry who were chosen for sequencing. Blood samples were obtained from patients who had received no prior therapy. With 5 bases removed from V and 14 bases from J, the gap between germline ends came to 27 bases. The germline V gene has CDR1 SEHNR and CDR2 FQNEAQ (reference sequence). The CDR3 loop spans 15 amino acids.

The sequence came from a human donor with aplastic anemia. The sample consisted of sorted CD4+, CD8+, or CD8+CD57+ T cells (not recorded which) from PBMCs. The chain employs TRBV7-9 and TRBJ1-1; no firm D call. In DNA, the CDR3 is TGTGCCAGCAGCCTCGCTCTGATGGACGAGCAGGACTTCTTCTTT. This gives the protein CASSLALMDEQDFFF.